Only a few counts were recorded for the clone carrying this T cell receptor beta chain. Described time point: patch test 1, 2 weeks after DPC sensitization. Treatment: therapeutic diphenylcyclopropenone sensitization with weekly scalp DPC. Germline lookup yields CDR1 SGHNT and CDR2 YYREEE (reference sequence). V dropped 2 bases and J dropped 4 bases, with 17 bases sitting between them. The CDR3 extends over 16 amino acids. The data were taken from a study of human T cells and chemical hapten exposure. TCRdb re-called the RACE reads through MiXCR, storing one row per CDR3 protein. The sample shows about 83,000 distinct CDR3 sequences, over 6% of them seen only once.

The chain employs TRBV5-4 and TRBJ2-3, with a weak D call TRBD1 (6 bases). The sequence came from a woman in her twenties or thirties with alopecia areata. Some clones in this sample may be carry-over from other donors' samples. The specimen comprised whole blood, sampled in connection with sensitization to the hapten diphenylcyclopropenone (DPC). In DNA, the CDR3 is TGTGCCAGCAGCTTTCAGGACAGCCGGGCGGCAGATACGCAGTATTTT. Protein: CASSFQDSRAADTQYF.